This is a list of T cell receptor beta chains from one sample in a study of vaccination effects on CD4 cells after COVID-19. What these receptors recognize is not known. Produced via immunoSEQ multiplex PCR; TCRdb's table is partial and in-frame only. Among under 85,000 clones listed, about three quarters were seen once. The sample here was CD4+ T cells from PBMCs cultured with HCoV-OC43 spike peptides, taken after COVID-19 vaccination. These receptors all stem from a human donor who received a COVID-19 vaccine. Both conserved end residues are part of each CDR3. The D gene is left open where the match is weak. Only some rows state a clone size, as once, few, many or a class for expanded clones.

CDR3aa	CDR3nt	d_gene	v_gene	abundance	j_gene
CASSPQGTGGPEAFF	TGTGCCAGCTCACCACAGGGGACAGGGGGCCCTGAAGCTTTCTTT	TRBD1	TRBV18	few	TRBJ1-1
CATSDSPPGQGVRGYTF	TGTGCCACCAGTGATAGTCCCCCGGGACAGGGGGTAAGAGGCTACACCTTC	TRBD1	TRBV24-1	NA	TRBJ1-2
CASRGDSSYGYTF	TGTGCCAGCAGAGGTGACAGTTCCTATGGCTACACCTTC	NA	TRBV2	NA	TRBJ1-2
CASSPPGREEGYTF	TGTGCCAGCTCACCACCGGGCAGGGAAGAAGGCTACACCTTC	NA	TRBV18	once	TRBJ1-2
CASSVLSRQSNTEAFF	TGTGCCAGCAGCGTTCTATCCCGGCAGTCGAACACTGAAGCTTTCTTT	NA	TRBV9	NA	TRBJ1-1
CASPPEAFF	TGTGCCAGTCCCCCTGAAGCTTTCTTT	NA	TRBV6-4	NA	TRBJ1-1
CASSRTSGVQETQYF	TGTGCCAGTAGTCGGACTAGCGGGGTTCAAGAGACCCAGTACTTC	TRBD2	TRBV19	NA	TRBJ2-5
CASKEREVSNQPQHF	TGTGCCAGCAAAGAGAGGGAAGTGAGCAATCAGCCCCAGCATTTT	NA	TRBV2	NA	TRBJ1-5
CASSWEQGAGYTEAFF	TGTGCCAGCAGCTGGGAACAGGGGGCCGGATACACTGAAGCTTTCTTT	TRBD1	TRBV5-8	NA	TRBJ1-1
CASRPGTGGPGELFF	TGTGCCAGCAGGCCCGGGACAGGGGGCCCCGGGGAGCTGTTTTTT	TRBD1	TRBV6-6	NA	TRBJ2-2
CASSFSLNQETQYF	TGCGCCAGCAGCTTTAGTCTGAATCAAGAGACCCAGTACTTC	NA	TRBV5-1	once	TRBJ2-5
CASSAFHRGLGNSPLHF	TGTGCCAGCAGTGCGTTTCACAGGGGTTTAGGTAATTCACCCCTCCACTTT	TRBD1	TRBV6-4	NA	TRBJ1-6
CASRQGGREKLFF	TGTGCCAGTAGGCAGGGGGGTCGAGAAAAACTGTTTTTT	TRBD1	TRBV19	NA	TRBJ1-4
CASRLDYPEHSPLHF	TGTGCCAGCAGGCTGGATTATCCCGAGCATTCACCCCTCCACTTT	NA	TRBV27	NA	TRBJ1-6
CATHLGTVYGYTF	TGTGCCACCCACCTGGGGACAGTCTATGGCTACACCTTC	TRBD1	TRBV6-5	NA	TRBJ1-2
CASTRDSQETQYF	TGTGCCAGCACACGGGACAGTCAAGAGACCCAGTACTTC	TRBD1	TRBV5-5	few	TRBJ2-5
CASRAFEGPQFF	TGTGCCAGCAGGGCCTTTGAGGGGCCGCAGTTCTTC	NA	TRBV2	NA	TRBJ2-1
CASSPSPRSEQFF	TGTGCCAGCAGCCCCAGTCCGCGCAGTGAGCAGTTCTTC	NA	TRBV7-3	NA	TRBJ2-1
CASSSQGVGNSPLHF	TGTGCCAGCAGTTCCCAAGGGGTCGGGAATTCACCCCTCCACTTT	NA	TRBV28	few	TRBJ1-6
CASRSGTSVITHTQYF	TGTGCCAGCAGGTCCGGGACTAGCGTAATCACGCATACGCAGTATTTT	TRBD2	TRBV28	NA	TRBJ2-3
CSAAVGAETQYF	TGCAGCGCCGCGGTGGGGGCAGAGACCCAGTACTTC	NA	TRBV29-1	NA	TRBJ2-5
CATGDNKAFF	TGTGCCACCGGGGACAACAAAGCTTTCTTT	NA	TRBV10-3	NA	TRBJ1-1
CASSFGQGANQPQHF	TGCGCCAGCAGCTTCGGACAGGGGGCAAATCAGCCCCAGCATTTT	TRBD1	TRBV5-1	NA	TRBJ1-5
CASSPGLAGGFSTDTQYF	TGCGCCAGCAGCCCCGGACTAGCGGGGGGCTTTAGCACAGATACGCAGTATTTT	TRBD2	TRBV5-1	NA	TRBJ2-3
CASMPRGSVLLYDEQFF	TGTGCCAGCATGCCCAGGGGGAGTGTCCTACTCTACGATGAGCAGTTCTTC	TRBD1	TRBV5-8	NA	TRBJ2-1
CASSPLNDEQFF	TGTGCCAGCTCACCACTTAACGACGAGCAGTTCTTC	NA	TRBV18	NA	TRBJ2-1
CASSEPRVSTDTQYF	TGTGCCAGCAGTGAACCCCGGGTCAGCACAGATACGCAGTATTTT	NA	TRBV25-1	NA	TRBJ2-3
CASSLILSTEAFF	TGTGCCAGCAGCTTAATTTTGAGCACTGAAGCTTTCTTT	NA	TRBV7-2	NA	TRBJ1-1
CASSQGWGPQETQYF	TGTGCCAGCAGCCAGGGGTGGGGGCCGCAAGAGACCCAGTACTTC	NA	TRBV3-1/TRBV3-2	NA	TRBJ2-5
CASSYGPENSPLHF	TGTGCCAGCAGTTACGGTCCGGAGAATTCACCCCTCCACTTT	NA	TRBV6-5	NA	TRBJ1-6
CASSSLGQGQETQYF	TGCGCCAGCAGCTCCCTAGGACAGGGCCAAGAGACCCAGTACTTC	TRBD1	TRBV5-1	NA	TRBJ2-5
CASSPWTSGDLNIQYF	TGTGCCAGCTCACCTTGGACTAGCGGGGACCTAAACATTCAGTACTTC	TRBD2	TRBV18	NA	TRBJ2-4
CASSLGIGLGYGYTF	TGTGCCAGCAGCTTAGGAATAGGGCTGGGGTATGGCTACACCTTC	NA	TRBV7-8	NA	TRBJ1-2
CAWRASGASGEQFF	TGTGCCTGGAGGGCTAGCGGAGCATCGGGGGAGCAGTTCTTC	TRBD2	TRBV30	NA	TRBJ2-1
CASPFLGLEWTDTQYF	TGTGCCAGCCCATTCCTCGGACTAGAATGGACAGATACGCAGTATTTT	TRBD2	TRBV5-8	few	TRBJ2-3
CASSYGDLPYNEQFF	TGTGCCAGCAGTTACGGGGATTTGCCGTACAATGAGCAGTTCTTC	NA	TRBV6-5	NA	TRBJ2-1
CASSLGRQNTIYF	TGTGCCAGCTCACTCGGACGTCAAAACACCATATATTTT	NA	TRBV18	NA	TRBJ1-3
CATAIAGSKDTQYF	TGTGCCACCGCAATAGCGGGGTCCAAAGATACGCAGTATTTT	TRBD2	TRBV24-1	NA	TRBJ2-3
CASSYGTGGAGSTGYTF	TGTGCCAGCAGCTACGGGACAGGGGGCGCAGGTTCTACTGGCTACACCTTC	TRBD1	TRBV7-3	NA	TRBJ1-2
CAISESGSNYGYTF	TGTGCCATCAGTGAGTCGGGGTCTAACTATGGCTACACCTTC	NA	TRBV10-3	NA	TRBJ1-2
CASSIFGGGSYNEQFF	TGTGCCAGCAGCATATTTGGGGGAGGATCCTACAATGAGCAGTTCTTC	NA	TRBV13	NA	TRBJ2-1